This TCR beta chain was documented in a study of cytomegalovirus exposure and HLA in healthy donors. Study-wide results and caveats: Altogether, 164 TCR beta chains were recorded as cytomegalovirus-associated. Reports showed the classifier diagnosing cytomegalovirus status with high specificity and sensitivity.

The protocol was immunoSEQ multiplex PCR, while the TCRdb copy is restricted to in-frame clones and leaves out a portion. The table shows 120,000 or so clones, with more than 75% occurring only once. As concerns this clone: Its specificity is unknown.

V gave up 3 bases and J gave up 4 bases, with 10 bases separating them. Germline V lookup: CDR1 LNHDA, CDR2 SQIVND (reference sequence). The CDR3 extends over 14 amino acids. Sequencing was performed on PBMCs. The sequence came from a woman aged 25-40 years in good health and CMV-seronegative. The genes are TRBV19 and TRBJ2-4; a weak D match, TRBD2 (6 bases). The CDR3, as DNA: TGTGCCAGTAGTATCAGTAGCGGAAAAAACATTCAGTACTTC. Its protein product is CASSISSGKNIQYF.